Each of the 25 T cell receptor beta chains below was sequenced from the same sample in a study of cytomegalovirus exposure and HLA in healthy donors. Here immunoSEQ multiplex PCR was the method, and the copy in TCRdb shows in-frame clones only, minus some. The table lists some 150,000 clones, approximately 90% of them singletons. Sample: PBMCs. The receptors were gathered from a woman between 25 and 40 years old in good health and CMV-seropositive.

This clone has only a few counts. This chain uses TRBV4-1 with TRBJ2-7; 10 nucleotides match TRBD2. The junction had 4 bases not matched to a gene; V was cut back by 2 bases and J by 0 bases. Germline assignment: CDR1 MGHRA and CDR2 YSYEKL. The CDR3 contains 16 residues. CDR3 sequence: CASSQRTSGSSYEQYF. CDR3 coding DNA: TGCGCCAGCAGCCAACGGACTAGCGGAAGCTCCTACGAGCAGTACTTC.

The chain carries TRBV7-9 and TRBJ1-2, with 11 bases identical to TRBD1. The junction had 6 bases not matched to a gene; V was cut back by 2 bases and J by 4 bases. From germline, CDR1 is SEHNR and CDR2 FQNEAQ (reference sequence). This CDR3 is 16 amino acids long. CDR3 residues: CASSLRRTGGSYGYTF. DNA for the CDR3: TGTGCCAGCAGCTTAAGAAGGACAGGGGGCTCCTATGGCTACACCTTC.

Only one count was recorded for this clone. The rearrangement uses TRBV7-9 and TRBJ1-2; no clear D. There are 14 residues in the CDR3. V was clipped by 5 bases and J by 1 base, with 11 bases between them. Germline lookup yields CDR1 SEHNR and CDR2 FQNEAQ (reference sequence). The CDR3 DNA follows: TGTGCCAGCAGCCCTATCGCTGATAACTATGGCTACACCTTC. As protein: CASSPIADNYGYTF.

V gene TRBV18 combines with J gene TRBJ2-5; 8 bases are shared with TRBD1. The J segment lost 3 bases and the V segment lost 3 bases, leaving 0 bases of the junction unmatched. The CDR3 runs to 13 residues. CDR1 is KGHSH, CDR2 LQKENI, per germline. Written as DNA, the CDR3 is TGTGCCAGCTCACCGACAGGGGAAGAGACCCAGTACTTC. It yields the protein CASSPTGEETQYF.

V usage is TRBV7-2 and J usage is TRBJ1-2; 10 bases agree with TRBD1. CDR3 size: 17 residues. Unmatched junction bases numbered 13, after V lost 5 bases and J lost 4 bases. The germline V gene encodes CDR1 SGHTA and CDR2 FQGNSA. This CDR3 reads CASSLVPGQGSGYGYTF. CDR3 nucleotides: TGTGCCAGCAGCCTAGTCCCGGGACAGGGGAGTGGCTATGGCTACACCTTC.

This clone was recorded once. V gene TRBV29-1 combines with J gene TRBJ2-5; no definite D call. The CDR3 has 13 residues. V lost 7 bases to trimming and J lost 3 bases, with 15 bases between them. CDR1 and CDR2 from the germline V gene are SQVTM and ANQGSEA. CDR3 amino acids: CSASSRVEETQYF. Written as DNA, the CDR3 is TGCAGCGCGTCCAGCCGGGTAGAAGAGACCCAGTACTTC.

The chain carries TRBV13 and TRBJ2-7; TRBD2 matches 14 bases. Unmatched junction bases numbered 6, after V lost 5 bases and J lost 0 bases. The CDR3 is made up of 17 amino acids. CDR1 and CDR2 (germline): PRHDT, FYEKMQ (reference sequence). The CDR3 DNA follows: TGTGCCAGCAGCCGACTAGCGGGAGGGATACCCTCCTACGAGCAGTACTTC. It specifies CASSRLAGGIPSYEQYF.

This chain uses TRBV7-9 with TRBJ1-4; 7 bases line up with TRBD1. The CDR3 length is 17 residues. V shed 5 bases, J shed 8 bases, and the junction held 17 bases outside the gene matches. Germline values: CDR1 SEHNR, CDR2 FQNEAQ (reference sequence). The CDR3 DNA is TGTGCCAGCAGCCCTAATATTCGGACAGGACCCTCCGAAAAACTGTTTTTT. It specifies CASSPNIRTGPSEKLFF. Using reference TRBV7-9 and TRBJ1-4 for the parts outside the CDR3, the full variable domain is DTGVSQNPRHKITKRGQNVTFRCDPISEHNRLYWYRQTLGQGPEFLTYFQNEAQLEKSRLLSDRFSAERPKGSFSTLEIQRTEQGDSAMYLCASSPNIRTGPSEKLFFGSGTQLSVL.

The genes are TRBV7-9 and TRBJ2-3; D may be TRBD2 (7 bases). Trimming pared 6 bases from V and 5 bases from J, leaving 21 bases between. This CDR3 has 16 residues. The germline gives CDR1 SEHNR, CDR2 FQNEAQ (reference sequence). For the CDR3, the DNA is TGTGCCAGCAGTCCTCTGGGGGGGGCAGCAGGAGATACGCAGTATTTT. Translation gives CASSPLGGAAGDTQYF.

In nucleotides, the CDR3 is TGTGCCAGCAGCCCAGGACTAGCGTGGCAAGAGACCCAGTACTTC. Residues: CASSPGLAWQETQYF. The chain recombines TRBV5-5 with TRBJ2-5; 9 bases agree with TRBD2. The CDR3 length is 15 residues. The trim removed 4 bases at V and 2 bases at J, leaving 6 bases unmatched. Germline V gene lookup returns CDR1 SGHKS and CDR2 YYEKEE (reference sequence).

The chain employs TRBV2 and TRBJ1-1; 8 nucleotides agree with TRBD1. The ends lost 9 bases at V and 4 bases at J; junction bases unmatched: 7. This CDR3 is 13 amino acids long. Germline CDR1 SNHLY, CDR2 FYNNEI. The CDR3 region has the DNA TGTGCCAGGGGTCAGGGGGCGGGCACTGAAGCTTTCTTT. Residues: CARGQGAGTEAFF.

This chain uses TRBV28 with TRBJ2-1; no reliable D call. The germline V gene encodes CDR1 MDHEN and CDR2 SYDVKM. Between the trimmed V and J ends, which lost 7 bases and 2 bases, there was a span of 15 bases. The CDR3 is 15 residues long. As DNA, the CDR3 is TGTGCCAGCACCCCCTTTGAGGATCCCTACAATGAGCAGTTCTTC. This translates into CASTPFEDPYNEQFF.

The gene calls are TRBV9 and TRBJ2-6; the D is unclear. The germline V gene has CDR1 SGDLS and CDR2 YYNGEE. CDR3 length: 14 amino acids. The V end lost 5 bases, the J end lost 0 bases, and 6 bases lay between the germline ends. CDR3 region: CASSVSSGANVLTF. The DNA of the CDR3 is TGTGCCAGCAGTGTTAGCTCTGGGGCCAACGTCCTGACTTTC.

V usage is TRBV27 and J usage is TRBJ2-7; 8 nucleotides line up with TRBD2. CDR1 is MNHEY, CDR2 SMNVEV, per germline (reference sequence). This CDR3 is built from 14 residues. J was trimmed by 7 bases and V by 8 bases; bases with no gene match: 13. Written as DNA, the CDR3 is TGTGCCAGCGGACGGGGGGGGTCGTATAGGGAGCAGTACTTC. The encoded protein is CASGRGGSYREQYF.

The chain recombines TRBV2 with TRBJ2-7; D is possibly TRBD2 (6 bases). Trimming removed 8 bases at V and 6 bases at J, with 17 bases between. CDR3 length: 13 residues. Germline CDR1 SNHLY, CDR2 FYNNEI. CDR3 protein: CASGLGGSVEQYF. In DNA form, the CDR3 reads TGTGCCAGCGGGCTAGGAGGGTCCGTCGAGCAGTACTTC.

This clone has just a few counts. CDR3 in amino acids: CASSLHYPSTDTQYF. The CDR3 DNA reads TGCGCCAGCAGCTTGCACTACCCTAGCACAGATACGCAGTATTTT. V gene TRBV5-1 combines with J gene TRBJ2-3; D gene uncertain. This CDR3 region has 15 residues. From germline, CDR1 is SGHRS and CDR2 YFSETQ. V was cut by 1 base and J by 0 bases, with 9 bases left in between.

V gene TRBV6-1 combines with J gene TRBJ2-7; 8 bases match TRBD1. The germline CDR1 and CDR2 sequences are MNHNS and SASEGT. There are 15 residues in the CDR3. J gave up 3 bases and V 4 bases, and 8 bases lay outside the gene matches. CDR3 region: CASSVWTGQSYEQYF. DNA of the CDR3: TGTGCCAGCAGTGTATGGACAGGGCAAAGCTACGAGCAGTACTTC.

The V call is TRBV15, the J call TRBJ1-5; weak D call: TRBD1 (6 bases). The germline CDR1 and CDR2 sequences are LNHNV and YYDKDF (reference sequence). With 0 bases removed from V and 3 bases from J, the gap between germline ends came to 9 bases. The CDR3 extends over 15 amino acids. In DNA, the CDR3 is TGTGCCACCAGCAGAGATCAGGGGTACAATCAGCCCCAGCATTTT. This gives the protein CATSRDQGYNQPQHF. The full variable domain, its missing parts supplied by reference TRBV15 and TRBJ1-5, is DAMVIQNPRYQVTQFGKPVTLSCSQTLNHNVMYWYQQKSSQAPKLLFHYYDKDFNNEADTPDNFQSRRPNTSFCFLDIRSPGLGDTAMYLCATSRDQGYNQPQHFGDGTRLSIL.

The rearrangement joins TRBV19 to TRBJ2-1; D unclear. Germline loops: CDR1 LNHDA, CDR2 SQIVND (reference sequence). Trimming stripped 3 bases from V and 0 bases from J, with 9 bases between. The CDR3 has 15 amino acids. CDR3 sequence (DNA): TGTGCCAGTAGTATGGTTTCCAGCTCCTACAATGAGCAGTTCTTC. It specifies CASSMVSSSYNEQFF.

The chain is built from TRBV7-8 and TRBJ1-1; 9 nucleotides line up with TRBD1. The length of the CDR3 is 15 residues. Germline values: CDR1 SGHVS, CDR2 FQNEAQ. Trimming cost V 4 bases and J 4 bases; bases outside gene matches: 7. The CDR3 protein is CASSSRDRVRTEAFF. The DNA of the CDR3 is TGTGCCAGCAGCTCCCGGGACAGGGTTCGCACTGAAGCTTTCTTT.

J is TRBJ1-6 and V is TRBV28; D unresolved. CDR1 and CDR2 (germline): MDHEN, SYDVKM. V was pared by 1 base and J by 7 bases, with 8 bases between. The CDR3 loop spans 14 amino acids. CDR3 sequence: CASSLLAGNSPLHF. For the CDR3, the DNA is TGTGCCAGCAGTTTATTAGCGGGAAATTCACCCCTCCACTTT.

The chain combines TRBV4-1 with TRBJ2-2; 8 bases align to TRBD2. The germline gives CDR1 MGHRA, CDR2 YSYEKL. The V segment lost 2 bases and the J segment 0 bases; nucleotides outside the gene matches: 5. This CDR3 has 17 residues. The CDR3 loop reads CASSQLPGLANTGELFF. For the CDR3, the DNA is TGCGCCAGCAGCCAACTCCCGGGACTAGCGAACACCGGGGAGCTGTTTTTT.

V usage is TRBV29-1 and J usage is TRBJ1-5; 8 positions match TRBD1. The CDR3 runs to 13 residues. J lost 4 bases, V lost 7 bases, and 6 bases had no gene match. Germline V CDR1 and CDR2: SQVTM, ANQGSEA. In DNA form, the CDR3 reads TGCAGCGCCCTAGGACAGGGAAATCAGCCCCAGCATTTT. Encoded protein: CSALGQGNQPQHF.

V and J are TRBV6-6 and TRBJ2-3, with 8 bases lining up with TRBD2. Germline lookup yields CDR1 MNHNY and CDR2 SVGAGI (reference sequence). The ends lost 10 bases at V and 4 bases at J; junction bases unmatched: 13. The CDR3 is made up of 15 amino acids. The CDR3 DNA sequence: TGTGCCACCTCTGGCCGGGGGGGGCGCCCAGATACGCAGTATTTT. The encoded protein is CATSGRGGRPDTQYF.

J is TRBJ2-1 and V is TRBV6-5, with 11 bases identical to TRBD2. The trim removed 2 bases at V and 4 bases at J, leaving 4 bases unmatched. Germline CDR1 MNHEY, CDR2 SVGAGI. The CDR3 is made up of 16 amino acids. CDR3 protein: CASSYHTSGSYNEQFF. The CDR3 nucleotides are TGTGCCAGCAGTTACCATACTAGCGGGAGTTACAATGAGCAGTTCTTC.